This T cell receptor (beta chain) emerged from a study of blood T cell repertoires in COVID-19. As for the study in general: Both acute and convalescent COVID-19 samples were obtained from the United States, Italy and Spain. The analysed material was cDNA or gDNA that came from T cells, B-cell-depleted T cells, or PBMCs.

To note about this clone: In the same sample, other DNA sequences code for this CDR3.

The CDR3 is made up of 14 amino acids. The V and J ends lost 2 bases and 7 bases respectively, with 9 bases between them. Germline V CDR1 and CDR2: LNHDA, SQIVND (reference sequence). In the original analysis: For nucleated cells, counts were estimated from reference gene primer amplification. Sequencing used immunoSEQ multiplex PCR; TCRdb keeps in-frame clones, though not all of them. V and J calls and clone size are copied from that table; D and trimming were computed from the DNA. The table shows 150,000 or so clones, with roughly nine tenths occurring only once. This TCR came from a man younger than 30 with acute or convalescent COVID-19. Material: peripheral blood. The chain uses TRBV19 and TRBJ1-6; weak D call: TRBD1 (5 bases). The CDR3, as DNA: TGTGCCAGTAGTATAAGTCAGGGAAATTCACCCCTCCACTTT. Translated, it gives CASSISQGNSPLHF. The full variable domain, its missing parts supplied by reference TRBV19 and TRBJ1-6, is DGGITQSPKYLFRKEGQNVTLSCEQNLNHDAMYWYRQDPGQGLRLIYYSQIVNDFQKGDIAEGYSVSREKKESFPLTVTSAQKNPTAFYLCASSISQGNSPLHFGNGTRLTVT.